The 19 T cell receptor beta chains below come from one sample, sequenced in a study of shared clonotypes between healthy human individuals (TCRdb year 2020). Receptor amplification or capture employed the immunoSEQ multiplex PCR assay. TCRdb carries this immuneACCESS record with in-frame sequences only. Its versions omit some clonotypes, under half of them owing to an unresolved V gene in the studies checked, with the rest unexplained. The sample has approximately 100,000 clones on record, 67% of them singletons. The ten largest clonotypes hold around 26% of the sample. Sequencing input: memory CD8+ T cells sorted from blood. The intended sense of this specimen's cell subset or site label: CD45RO+ cells pooled with CCR7-negative TemRA cells. Receptors were obtained from a woman aged 25 to 39 in good health.

The chain recombines TRBV5-1 with TRBJ1-5, with 7 bases matching TRBD1. Germline lookup yields CDR1 SGHRS and CDR2 YFSETQ. Trimming at V came to 4 bases and at J to 7 bases, leaving 8 bases not matched to a gene. CDR3 length: 14 amino acids. CDR3 nucleotide sequence: TGCGCCAGCAGCGACCGACAGGGAGGGCAGCCCCAGCATTTT. This translates into CASSDRQGGQPQHF.

In the case of this clone: The sample has other DNA sequences that encode this CDR3 too. The chain joins TRBV6-4 to TRBJ2-3; no definite D call. CDR3 length: 13 residues. V shed 3 bases and J shed 2 bases, with 6 bases lying between them. Germline assignment: CDR1 MRHNA and CDR2 SNTAGT. The CDR3: CASSESSTDTQYF. As DNA, the CDR3 is TGTGCCAGCAGTGAATCCTCCACAGATACGCAGTATTTT.

CDR3 in amino acids: CASSHPRLAGVREQYF. DNA of the CDR3: TGTGCCAGCAGCCACCCCAGACTAGCGGGAGTTCGCGAGCAGTACTTC. The rearrangement uses TRBV7-2 and TRBJ2-7, with 12 bases aligning to TRBD2. The CDR3 is 16 amino acids. With 5 bases clipped from V and 6 bases from J, the junction kept 11 bases outside the gene matches. The germline CDR1 and CDR2 sequences are SGHTA and FQGNSA. Supplemented by reference TRBV7-2 and TRBJ2-7, the full variable domain reads GAGVSQSPSNKVTEKGKDVELRCDPISGHTALYWYRQSLGQGLEFLIYFQGNSAPDKSGLPSDRFSAERTGGSVSTLTIQRTQQEDSAVYLCASSHPRLAGVREQYFGPGTRLTVT.

V usage is TRBV2 and J usage is TRBJ2-6, with TRBD1 matching over 7 bases. The V and J ends lost 6 bases and 0 bases, in that order; junction bases with no gene match: 5. Germline CDR1 is SNHLY and CDR2 is FYNNEI. This CDR3 comprises 16 residues. CDR3 DNA sequence: TGTGCCAGCAGAGGGACAGACCACTCTGGGGCCAACGTCCTGACTTTC. Protein sequence: CASRGTDHSGANVLTF.

The rearrangement joins TRBV9 to TRBJ1-2; D is unresolved. This CDR3 contains 16 residues. V dropped 4 bases and J dropped 4 bases, with 20 bases sitting between them. CDR1 and CDR2 (germline): SGDLS, YYNGEE. The DNA of the CDR3 is TGTGCCAGCAGCCTAGCCGTGAACTATATCTTCTATGGCTACACCTTC. Its translation: CASSLAVNYIFYGYTF.

In the case of this clone: Additional DNA sequences in this sample encode the identical CDR3. The chain is built from TRBV7-9 and TRBJ2-1; D remains ambiguous. The CDR3 spans 16 residues. The germline V gene has CDR1 SEHNR and CDR2 FQNEAQ (reference sequence). V was cut by 5 bases and J by 0 bases, with 14 bases left in between. The CDR3 DNA reads as TGTGCCAGCAGCCCCCGTGGTGGAAGCTCCTACAATGAGCAGTTCTTC. Translated, it gives CASSPRGGSSYNEQFF.

The sample holds many counts of this clone. The chain employs TRBV25-1 and TRBJ2-3; D gene uncertain. Germline CDR1 reads MGHDK; CDR2 reads SYGVNS. V lost 8 bases, J lost 0 bases, and 15 bases lay in between. CDR3 length: 15 amino acids. CDR3 residues: CASLPRVSSTDTQYF. The CDR3, as DNA: TGTGCCAGCCTTCCCAGAGTCTCTAGCACAGATACGCAGTATTTT.

The gene calls are TRBV10-3 and TRBJ2-3; TRBD1 matches 9 bases. CDR3 length: 15 residues. The V segment lost 9 bases and the J segment 3 bases; nucleotides outside the gene matches: 10. Germline assignment: CDR1 ENHRY and CDR2 SYGVKD. The CDR3 coding sequence is TGTGCCATTGGGCCGGTGGACAGGGGAACAGATACGCAGTATTTT. Residues: CAIGPVDRGTDTQYF.

This clone was seen more than once but under ten times. The CDR3 here is CASSAPGQYYEQYF. The CDR3 nucleotides are TGTGCCAGCAGTGCACCGGGACAGTACTACGAGCAGTACTTC. The chain links TRBV25-1 to TRBJ2-7, with TRBD1 identical over 7 bases. V dropped 4 bases and J dropped 3; count of bases not matched to a gene: 6. CDR1 and CDR2 from the germline V gene are MGHDK and SYGVNS. There are 14 residues in the CDR3.

This clone was observed a few times. The CDR3 DNA reads TGTGCCAGCAGTTTATCGGGGGTTTTCCCTGGGGCCAACGTCCTGACTTTC. Its translation is CASSLSGVFPGANVLTF. The chain uses TRBV28 and TRBJ2-6; TRBD2 might be the D (6 bases). Germline V gene sequence: CDR1 MDHEN, CDR2 SYDVKM. This CDR3 spans 17 amino acids. Trimming removed 1 base at V and 2 bases at J, with 12 bases between.

The chain carries TRBV27 and TRBJ2-7; perhaps TRBD1 as D (6 bases). In germline, CDR1 is MNHEY, CDR2 SMNVEV (reference sequence). This CDR3 region has 12 residues. The V end lost 5 bases, the J end lost 6 bases, and 11 bases lay between the germline ends. The CDR3 here is CASSQIRGEQYF. For the CDR3, the DNA is TGTGCCAGCAGTCAAATCAGGGGCGAGCAGTACTTC.

The chain links TRBV6-5 to TRBJ2-7; 12 bases are shared with TRBD2. Per germline, CDR1 MNHEY and CDR2 SVGAGI. Trimming at V came to 5 bases and at J to 3 bases, leaving 5 bases not matched to a gene. The CDR3 loop spans 15 amino acids. The CDR3 coding sequence is TGTGCCAGCAGTGCCGAGACTAGCGGGAGCTACGAGCAGTACTTC. This encodes CASSAETSGSYEQYF.

This clone was seen a handful of times. This chain joins TRBV19 and TRBJ2-5; 7 bases are shared with TRBD2. The junction had 6 bases not matched to a gene; V was cut back by 2 bases and J by 6 bases. Germline CDR1 reads LNHDA; CDR2 reads SQIVND (reference sequence). This CDR3 is 14 amino acids long. CDR3 protein: CASSIWAGEKTQYF. For the CDR3, the DNA is TGTGCCAGTAGTATATGGGCGGGGGAGAAGACCCAGTACTTC.

The CDR3 DNA reads TGCGCCAGCAGCCTGACAGGTCCCTATAATTCACCCCTCCACTTT. This sequence encodes CASSLTGPYNSPLHF. V usage is TRBV5-1 and J usage is TRBJ1-6; TRBD1 is a possible D gene (6 bases). The ends were cut back, 4 bases at V and 2 bases at J, with 10 bases in the middle. Germline V gene lookup returns CDR1 SGHRS and CDR2 YFSETQ. The CDR3 has 15 residues.

This chain links TRBV15 with TRBJ1-1; 7 nucleotides agree with TRBD1. Germline V gene sequence: CDR1 LNHNV, CDR2 YYDKDF (reference sequence). The CDR3 runs to 15 residues. V lost 6 bases, J lost 5 bases, and 12 bases stayed unmatched. The CDR3 region has the DNA TGTGCCACCAGGCCTCCTAGGGGGCTTGGAACTGAAGCTTTCTTT. Amino acids: CATRPPRGLGTEAFF.

This sequence joins TRBV10-2 and TRBJ1-1; D may be TRBD1 (6 bases). The CDR3 loop spans 12 amino acids. Germline V CDR1 and CDR2: WSHSY, SAAADI. V lost 7 bases and J lost 4, with 10 bases in between. CDR3 residues: CASMSGATEAFF. CDR3 DNA sequence: TGCGCCAGCATGTCAGGGGCCACTGAAGCTTTCTTT.

This clone occurred a few times. The chain is built from TRBV29-1 and TRBJ1-2, with 8 bases matching TRBD1. V dropped 4 bases and J dropped 7; count of bases not matched to a gene: 8. Germline V gives CDR1 SQVTM, CDR2 ANQGSEA. The CDR3 totals 13 residues. CDR3 sequence reads: CSVGGQGGSGYTF. The DNA of the CDR3 is TGCAGCGTTGGAGGACAGGGAGGCTCTGGCTACACCTTC.

A few counts support this clone. This chain connects TRBV6-1 to TRBJ2-7, with 14 bases matching TRBD2. Germline V CDR1 and CDR2: MNHNS, SASEGT. The CDR3 has 14 residues. Unmatched junction bases numbered 2, after V lost 4 bases and J lost 6 bases. In DNA form, the CDR3 reads TGTGCCAGCAGTGTGGGACTAGCGGGAGTCGAGCAGTACTTC. Protein: CASSVGLAGVEQYF.

This clone was observed at least ten times. This CDR3 is also generated by other DNA sequences in the sample. The rearrangement uses TRBV28 and TRBJ1-4, with D possibly being TRBD1 (6 bases). The germline V gene encodes CDR1 MDHEN and CDR2 SYDVKM. The length of the CDR3 is 15 residues. Trimming removed 10 bases at V and 2 bases at J, with 17 bases between. The CDR3, as DNA: TGTGCCACCCAAACGAGACAGGACACTAATGAAAAACTGTTTTTT. It codes for CATQTRQDTNEKLFF. Filled out from reference TRBV28 and TRBJ1-4, the complete variable domain reads DVKVTQSSRYLVKRTGEKVFLECVQDMDHENMFWYRQDPGLGLRLIYFSYDVKMKEKGDIPEGYSVSREKKERFSLILESASTNQTSMYLCATQTRQDTNEKLFFGSGTQLSVL.